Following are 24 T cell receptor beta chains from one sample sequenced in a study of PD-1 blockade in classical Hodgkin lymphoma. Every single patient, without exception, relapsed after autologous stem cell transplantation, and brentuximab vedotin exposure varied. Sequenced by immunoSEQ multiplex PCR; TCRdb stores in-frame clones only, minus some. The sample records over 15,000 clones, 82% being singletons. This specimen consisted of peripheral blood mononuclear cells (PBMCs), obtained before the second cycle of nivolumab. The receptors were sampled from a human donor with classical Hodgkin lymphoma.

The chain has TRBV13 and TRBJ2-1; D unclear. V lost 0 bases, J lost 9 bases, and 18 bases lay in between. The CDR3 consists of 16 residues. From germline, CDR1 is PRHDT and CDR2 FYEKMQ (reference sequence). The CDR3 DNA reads TGTGCCAGCAGCTTAGGGTCGGACGTAGTGCGCTGTGAGCAGTTCTTC. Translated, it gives CASSLGSDVVRCEQFF.

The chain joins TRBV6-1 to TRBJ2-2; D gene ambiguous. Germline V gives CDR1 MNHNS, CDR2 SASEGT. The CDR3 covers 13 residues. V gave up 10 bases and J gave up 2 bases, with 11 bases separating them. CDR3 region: CATLGINTGELFF. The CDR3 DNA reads TGTGCCACCCTGGGGATAAACACCGGGGAGCTGTTTTTT.

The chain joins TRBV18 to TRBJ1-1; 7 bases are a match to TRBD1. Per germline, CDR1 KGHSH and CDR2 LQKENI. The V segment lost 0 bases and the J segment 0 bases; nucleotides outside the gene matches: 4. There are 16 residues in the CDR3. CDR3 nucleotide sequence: TGTGCCAGCTCACCACCGGGACAGAGCATGAACACTGAAGCTTTCTTT. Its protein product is CASSPPGQSMNTEAFF.

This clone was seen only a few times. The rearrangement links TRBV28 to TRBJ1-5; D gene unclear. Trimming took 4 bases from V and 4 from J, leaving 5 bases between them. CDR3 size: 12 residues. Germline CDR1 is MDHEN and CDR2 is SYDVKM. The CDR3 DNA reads TGTGCCAGCAGTTCACTAAATCAGCCCCAGCATTTT. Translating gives CASSSLNQPQHF. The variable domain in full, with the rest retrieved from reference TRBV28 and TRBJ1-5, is DVKVTQSSRYLVKRTGEKVFLECVQDMDHENMFWYRQDPGLGLRLIYFSYDVKMKEKGDIPEGYSVSREKKERFSLILESASTNQTSMYLCASSSLNQPQHFGDGTRLSIL.

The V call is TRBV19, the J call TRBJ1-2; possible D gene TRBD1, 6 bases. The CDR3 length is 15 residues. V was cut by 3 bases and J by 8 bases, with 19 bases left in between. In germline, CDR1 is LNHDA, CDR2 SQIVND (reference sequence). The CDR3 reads CASSIGGQPWSGYTF. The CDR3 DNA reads TGTGCCAGTAGTATCGGCGGACAGCCATGGAGCGGCTACACCTTC.

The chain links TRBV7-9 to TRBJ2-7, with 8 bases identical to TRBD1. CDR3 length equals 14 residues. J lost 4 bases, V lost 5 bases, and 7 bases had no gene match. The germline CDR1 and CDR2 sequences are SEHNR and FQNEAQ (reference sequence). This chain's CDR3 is CASSPDGQGYEQYF. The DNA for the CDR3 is TGTGCCAGCAGCCCCGACGGACAGGGATACGAGCAGTACTTC.

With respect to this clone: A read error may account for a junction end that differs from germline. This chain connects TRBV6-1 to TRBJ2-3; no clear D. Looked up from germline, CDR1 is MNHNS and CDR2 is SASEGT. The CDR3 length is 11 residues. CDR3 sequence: CASSETRPISF. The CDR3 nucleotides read TGTGCCAGCAGTGAGACACGACCTATCTCATTT.

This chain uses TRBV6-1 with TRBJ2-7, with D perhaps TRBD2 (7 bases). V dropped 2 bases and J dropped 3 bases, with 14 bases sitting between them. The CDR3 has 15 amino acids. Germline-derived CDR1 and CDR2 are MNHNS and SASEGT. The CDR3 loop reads CASSEFGGRGYEQYF. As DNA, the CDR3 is TGTGCCAGCAGTGAATTCGGGGGGCGCGGCTACGAGCAGTACTTC.

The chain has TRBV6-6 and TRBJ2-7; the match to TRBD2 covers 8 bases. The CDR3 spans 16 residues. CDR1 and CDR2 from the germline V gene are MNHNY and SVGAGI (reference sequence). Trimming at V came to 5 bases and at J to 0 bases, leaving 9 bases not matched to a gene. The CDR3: CASSLGGGTYSYEQYF. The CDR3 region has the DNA TGTGCCAGCAGTCTCGGGGGGGGGACTTACTCCTACGAGCAGTACTTC.

CDR3 coding DNA: TGTGCCAGCAGCTATCGACAGGGGGCAAATGACTATGGCTACACCTTC. It encodes CASSYRQGANDYGYTF. The J gene is TRBJ1-2, the V gene TRBV5-5; 10 bases agree with TRBD1. The V and J ends lost 3 bases and 3 bases, in that order; junction bases with no gene match: 8. The CDR3 length is 16 residues. CDR1 is SGHKS, CDR2 YYEKEE, per germline (reference sequence).

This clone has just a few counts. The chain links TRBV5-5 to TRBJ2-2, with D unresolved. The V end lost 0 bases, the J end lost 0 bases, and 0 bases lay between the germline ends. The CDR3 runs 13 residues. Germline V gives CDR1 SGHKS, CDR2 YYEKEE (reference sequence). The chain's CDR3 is CASSLANTGELFF. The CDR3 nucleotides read TGTGCCAGCAGCTTGGCGAACACCGGGGAGCTGTTTTTT.

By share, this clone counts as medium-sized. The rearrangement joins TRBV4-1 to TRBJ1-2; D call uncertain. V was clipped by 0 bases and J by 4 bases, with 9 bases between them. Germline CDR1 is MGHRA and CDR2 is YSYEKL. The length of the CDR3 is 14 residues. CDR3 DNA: TGCGCCAGCAGCCAAGATATCGGCCCCTATGGCTACACCTTC. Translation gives CASSQDIGPYGYTF.

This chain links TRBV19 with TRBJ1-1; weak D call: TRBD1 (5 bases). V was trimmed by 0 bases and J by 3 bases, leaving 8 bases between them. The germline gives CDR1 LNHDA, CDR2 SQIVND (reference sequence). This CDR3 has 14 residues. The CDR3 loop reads CASSIDRVYTEAFF. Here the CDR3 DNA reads TGTGCCAGTAGTATAGACAGGGTTTACACTGAAGCTTTCTTT.

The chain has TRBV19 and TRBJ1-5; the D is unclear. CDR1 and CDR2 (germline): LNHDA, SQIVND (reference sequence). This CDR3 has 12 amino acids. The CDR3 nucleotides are TGTGGGTCTAGGATTGGCAATCAGCCCCAGCATTTT. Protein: CGSRIGNQPQHF.

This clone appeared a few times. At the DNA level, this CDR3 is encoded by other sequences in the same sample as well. The CDR3 DNA sequence: TGTGCCAGCAGTCCGAGCGGGGGGCCCGCCTACGAGCAGTACTTC. Translating it yields CASSPSGGPAYEQYF. This chain uses TRBV7-2 with TRBJ2-7; TRBD2 aligns across 9 bases. The CDR3 loop spans 15 amino acids. Germline V gene sequence: CDR1 SGHTA, CDR2 FQGNSA. V shed 6 bases and J 2 bases; nucleotides not matched to a gene: 8.

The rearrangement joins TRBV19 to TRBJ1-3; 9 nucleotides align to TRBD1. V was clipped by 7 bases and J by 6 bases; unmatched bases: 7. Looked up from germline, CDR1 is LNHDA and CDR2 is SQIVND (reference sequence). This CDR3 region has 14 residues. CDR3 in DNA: TGTGCCAGTAAAGGGACAGGGTATGAAAACACCATATATTTT. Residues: CASKGTGYENTIYF.

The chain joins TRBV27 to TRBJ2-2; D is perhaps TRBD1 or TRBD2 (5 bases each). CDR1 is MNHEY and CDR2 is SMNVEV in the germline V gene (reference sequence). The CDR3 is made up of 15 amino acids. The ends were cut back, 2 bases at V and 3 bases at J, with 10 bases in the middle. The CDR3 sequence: CASSLRGVDTGELFF. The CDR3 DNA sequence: TGTGCCAGCAGTTTACGGGGCGTGGACACCGGGGAGCTGTTTTTT.

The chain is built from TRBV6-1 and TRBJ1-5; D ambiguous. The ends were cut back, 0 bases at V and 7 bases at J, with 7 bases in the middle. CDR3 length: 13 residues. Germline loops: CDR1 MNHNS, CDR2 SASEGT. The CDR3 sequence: CASSEARRQPQHF. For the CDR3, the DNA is TGTGCCAGCAGTGAAGCCCGTCGGCAGCCCCAGCATTTT.

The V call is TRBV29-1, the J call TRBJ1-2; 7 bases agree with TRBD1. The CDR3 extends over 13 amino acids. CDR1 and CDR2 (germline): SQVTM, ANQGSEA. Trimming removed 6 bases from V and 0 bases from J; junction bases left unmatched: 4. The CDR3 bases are TGCAGCGTCGGGGACAGCTCTAACTATGGCTACACCTTC. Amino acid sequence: CSVGDSSNYGYTF. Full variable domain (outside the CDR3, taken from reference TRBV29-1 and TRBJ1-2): SAVISQKPSRDICQRGTSLTIQCQVDSQVTMMFWYRQQPGQSLTLIATANQGSEATYESGFVIDKFPISRPNLTFSTLTVSNMSPEDSSIYLCSVGDSSNYGYTFGSGTRLTVV.

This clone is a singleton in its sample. The CDR3 DNA sequence: TGTGCCAGCGGGTATTCCAGCTCTGGGGCCAACGTCCTGACTTTC. Amino acids: CASGYSSSGANVLTF. The chain carries TRBV19 and TRBJ2-6; D gene uncertain. Germline V lookup: CDR1 LNHDA, CDR2 SQIVND (reference sequence). The CDR3 sequence is 15 residues long. The V end lost 9 bases, the J end lost 0 bases, and 12 bases lay between the germline ends.

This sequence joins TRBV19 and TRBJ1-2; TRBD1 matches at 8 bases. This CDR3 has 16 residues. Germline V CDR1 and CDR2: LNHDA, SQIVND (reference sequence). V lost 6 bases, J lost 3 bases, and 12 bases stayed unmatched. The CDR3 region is CASSYAGTGMDYGYTF. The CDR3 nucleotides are TGTGCCAGTAGCTATGCCGGGACAGGAATGGACTATGGCTACACCTTC.

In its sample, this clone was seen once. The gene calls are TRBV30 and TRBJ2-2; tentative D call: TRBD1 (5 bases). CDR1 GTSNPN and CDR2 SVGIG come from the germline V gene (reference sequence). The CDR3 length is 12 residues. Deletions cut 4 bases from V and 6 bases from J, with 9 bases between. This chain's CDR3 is CAWTQGSGELFF. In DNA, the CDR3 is TGTGCCTGGACCCAGGGTTCCGGGGAGCTGTTTTTT.

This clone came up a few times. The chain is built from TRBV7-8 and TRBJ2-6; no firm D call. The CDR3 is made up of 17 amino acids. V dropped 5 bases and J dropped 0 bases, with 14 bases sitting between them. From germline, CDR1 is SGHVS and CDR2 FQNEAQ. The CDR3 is CASSPPRRFSGANVLTF. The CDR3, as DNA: TGTGCCAGCAGCCCGCCACGGCGGTTCTCTGGGGCCAACGTCCTGACTTTC.

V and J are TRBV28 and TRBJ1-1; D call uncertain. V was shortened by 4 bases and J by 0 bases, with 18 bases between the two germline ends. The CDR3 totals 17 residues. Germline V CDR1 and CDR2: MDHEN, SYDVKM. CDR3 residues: CASSSLIVVQMNTEAFF. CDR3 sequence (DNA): TGTGCCAGCAGTTCCTTAATAGTCGTACAGATGAACACTGAAGCTTTCTTT.